These 21 T cell receptor beta chains were sequenced from one sample in a study of blood T cell repertoires in COVID-19. Clones were sequenced by immunoSEQ multiplex PCR, and TCRdb holds only the in-frame ones, with some missing. The data contain 95,000 to 150,000 clones, around 74% of them singletons. Material for sequencing was peripheral blood. These receptors all stem from an elderly man with COVID-19, enrolled during active disease.

In DNA form, the CDR3 reads TGCGCCAGCAGCGTAGGGACTGGAGGAAACACCATATATTTT. Translating gives CASSVGTGGNTIYF. The J gene is TRBJ1-3, the V gene TRBV4-1; D may be TRBD1 (5 bases). The germline CDR1 and CDR2 sequences are MGHRA and YSYEKL. The V and J ends lost 5 bases and 4 bases respectively, with 12 bases between them. This CDR3 region has 14 residues.

The V gene is TRBV2, the J gene TRBJ2-2; 7 nucleotides agree with TRBD1. CDR3 length: 14 amino acids. The V segment lost 8 bases and the J segment 6 bases; nucleotides outside the gene matches: 9. Germline V gives CDR1 SNHLY, CDR2 FYNNEI. The CDR3 sequence: CASDKQGSAGELFF. The CDR3 bases are TGTGCCAGCGACAAACAGGGGTCGGCCGGGGAGCTGTTTTTT.

This clone was seen a few times. CDR3 bases: TGCGCCAGCAGCCAAGGGACAGGGGGCCACAATCAGCCCCAGCATTTT. Translating it yields CASSQGTGGHNQPQHF. The chain employs TRBV5-1 and TRBJ1-5; 12 nucleotides match TRBD1. From germline, CDR1 is SGHRS and CDR2 YFSETQ. The CDR3 covers 16 residues. The V gene end was trimmed by 4 bases and the J gene end by 3 bases; junction bases not matched to a gene: 5.

The chain is built from TRBV6-5 and TRBJ2-7; 9 bases are a match to TRBD2. Germline V gene sequence: CDR1 MNHEY, CDR2 SVGAGI. The CDR3 is made up of 15 amino acids. V was pared by 4 bases and J by 4 bases, with 8 bases of the junction left unmatched. The CDR3 DNA reads as TGTGCCAGCAGTTCGGGGACTAGCCCAGGATACGAGCAGTACTTC. This encodes CASSSGTSPGYEQYF.

The sample holds a few counts of this clone. The V gene is TRBV7-9, the J gene TRBJ2-4, with 8 bases that match TRBD1. The CDR3 length is 14 residues. J lost 8 bases, V lost 0 bases, and 3 bases had no gene match. CDR1 SEHNR and CDR2 FQNEAQ come from the germline V gene (reference sequence). CDR3 amino acids: CASSLADRVDIQYF. The CDR3, as DNA: TGTGCCAGCAGCTTAGCGGACAGGGTAGACATTCAGTACTTC.

The J gene is TRBJ2-3, the V gene TRBV15, with unresolved D. With 2 bases removed from V and 5 bases from J, the gap between germline ends came to 11 bases. Germline V lookup: CDR1 LNHNV, CDR2 YYDKDF (reference sequence). This CDR3 has 14 amino acids. In DNA, the CDR3 is TGTGCCACCAGCAGATACCGGGTGGGAGATACGCAGTATTTT. Amino acids: CATSRYRVGDTQYF.

This chain connects TRBV19 to TRBJ2-7, with D perhaps matching TRBD1 (5 bases). Germline V gene data show CDR1 as LNHDA and CDR2 as SQIVND (reference sequence). V was pared by 5 bases and J by 4 bases, with 21 bases between. This CDR3 comprises 16 residues. The CDR3 here is CASSASTFQGWYEQYF. As DNA, the CDR3 is TGTGCCAGTAGTGCAAGCACATTTCAGGGCTGGTACGAGCAGTACTTC.

This chain connects TRBV11-3 to TRBJ2-2; 10 positions agree with TRBD1. The CDR3 covers 17 residues. CDR1 SGHNT and CDR2 YENEEA come from the germline V gene. The V and J ends lost 0 bases and 6 bases, in that order; junction bases with no gene match: 7. The CDR3 DNA reads TGTGCCAGCAGCTTAGATCCCGACAGGGGGCGAGCCGGGGAGCTGTTTTTT. Residues: CASSLDPDRGRAGELFF.

This chain links TRBV5-6 with TRBJ2-7, with D perhaps matching TRBD1 (8 bases). Per the germline V gene, CDR1 is SGHDT and CDR2 is YYEEEE. CDR3 length: 15 amino acids. The germline V and J ends were trimmed by 4 bases and 4 bases, with 18 bases remaining between them. As DNA, the CDR3 is TGTGCCAGCAGCGGGGAGGGCAGGGGGCTTTACGAGCAGTACTTC. Its translation is CASSGEGRGLYEQYF.

The CDR3 loop is CASSDRDRGLVYYEQYF. The CDR3 DNA follows: TGCGCCAGCAGTGACCGGGACAGGGGGCTAGTTTACTACGAGCAGTACTTC. This chain connects TRBV10-2 to TRBJ2-7; 12 nucleotides match TRBD1. The V gene's germline CDR1 is WSHSY and CDR2 SAAADI. V trimming: 3 bases; J trimming: 3 bases; junction bases outside the gene matches: 9. CDR3 length equals 17 residues.

This clone has more than one count but fewer than ten. The genes are TRBV28 and TRBJ2-7, with TRBD1 matching over 8 bases. Looked up from germline, CDR1 is MDHEN and CDR2 is SYDVKM. This CDR3 has 15 residues. V shed 6 bases, J shed 4 bases, and the junction held 11 bases outside the gene matches. CDR3 bases: TGTGCCAGCAGACCTACAGGGGGTGGAATTTACGAGCAGTACTTC. It codes for CASRPTGGGIYEQYF.

The J gene is TRBJ2-3, the V gene TRBV12-3 or TRBV12-4; D is uncertain. Trimming took 0 bases from V and 6 from J, leaving 7 bases between them. The CDR3 covers 13 residues. CDR3 coding DNA: TGTGCCAGCAGTTTAGCGCAGGTTGATACGCAGTATTTT. Translation: CASSLAQVDTQYF.

This clone was detected a few times. The V gene is TRBV5-1, the J gene TRBJ2-2, with TRBD2 matching 9 bases. From germline, CDR1 is SGHRS and CDR2 YFSETQ. V trimming: 3 bases; J trimming: 8 bases; junction bases outside the gene matches: 2. The CDR3 totals 13 residues. CDR3: CASSSLAGGELFF. CDR3 nucleotides: TGCGCCAGCAGCTCGCTAGCGGGAGGGGAGCTGTTTTTT. Together with reference TRBV5-1 and TRBJ2-2, the CDR3 gives the full variable domain: KAGVTQTPRYLIKTRGQQVTLSCSPISGHRSVSWYQQTPGQGLQFLFEYFSETQRNKGNFPGRFSGRQFSNSRSEMNVSTLELGDSALYLCASSSLAGGELFFGEGSRLTVL.

This clone has only a few counts. The rearrangement links TRBV5-6 to TRBJ1-2, with D possibly being TRBD1 (6 bases). Between the trimmed V and J ends, which lost 0 bases and 7 bases, there was a span of 13 bases. This CDR3 contains 14 residues. Germline V gene sequence: CDR1 SGHDT, CDR2 YYEEEE. As DNA, the CDR3 is TGTGCCAGCAGCTTGGTACTGGGGGCGGGTGGCTACACCTTC. Translating gives CASSLVLGAGGYTF.

The chain joins TRBV5-1 to TRBJ2-3; 12 bases fit TRBD2. Germline CDR1 is SGHRS and CDR2 is YFSETQ. After removal of 3 bases from V and 3 bases from J, the junction contained 11 bases not matched to a gene. This CDR3 has 18 amino acids. CDR3 coding DNA: TGCGCCAGCAGCTCACTCACCCTAGCGGGAGGGTTAACAGATACGCAGTATTTT. This translates into CASSSLTLAGGLTDTQYF.

This clone was seen a few times. The chain uses TRBV5-1 and TRBJ2-5; the match to TRBD1 covers 8 bases. Unmatched junction bases numbered 11, after V lost 8 bases and J lost 5 bases. CDR3 size: 14 residues. CDR1 and CDR2 (germline): SGHRS, YFSETQ. The CDR3 sequence: CASGQGLPGETQYF. For the CDR3, the DNA is TGCGCCAGTGGACAGGGATTACCGGGGGAGACCCAGTACTTC.

This chain joins TRBV6-5 and TRBJ1-4; 7 bases match TRBD1. Germline-derived CDR1 and CDR2 are MNHEY and SVGAGI. The CDR3 contains 13 residues. The V gene end was trimmed by 0 bases and the J gene end by 8 bases; junction bases not matched to a gene: 0. CDR3 DNA sequence: TGTGCCAGCAGTTACTCCAGGGGGGAAAAACTGTTTTTT. Translated: CASSYSRGEKLFF.

This chain joins TRBV7-8 and TRBJ2-3; 10 bases match TRBD2. The CDR3 loop spans 18 amino acids. The ends lost 4 bases at V and 6 bases at J; junction bases unmatched: 16. CDR1 and CDR2 from the germline V gene are SGHVS and FQNEAQ. CDR3 residues: CASSSLGVLAGEDDTQYF. The DNA for the CDR3 is TGTGCCAGCAGCTCCCTCGGGGTGCTAGCGGGAGAGGATGATACGCAGTATTTT.

The chain couples TRBV10-2 to TRBJ2-1; no definite D call. The CDR3 extends over 15 amino acids. The germline gives CDR1 WSHSY, CDR2 SAAADI. Trimming pared 6 bases from V and 7 bases from J, leaving 19 bases between. In DNA, the CDR3 is TGCGCCAGCAGCTTCGACGGAGTAGCTGGGAATGAGCAGTTCTTC. Its protein is CASSFDGVAGNEQFF.

This rearrangement joins TRBV6-2 or TRBV6-3 to TRBJ2-4, with a tentative D call TRBD1 (5 bases). The CDR3 runs 13 residues. V lost 2 bases and J lost 9, with 11 bases in between. The germline V gene encodes CDR1 MNHEY and CDR2 SVGEGT. In DNA form, the CDR3 reads TGTGCCAGCAGTTACGGGGCAGGTCCCATTCAGTACTTC. This codes for CASSYGAGPIQYF.

Only a few counts were recorded for this clone. The chain carries TRBV25-1 and TRBJ2-5; 7 bases fit TRBD1. The CDR3 spans 14 residues. Unmatched junction bases numbered 7, after V lost 4 bases and J lost 5 bases. The germline CDR1 and CDR2 sequences are MGHDK and SYGVNS. The CDR3 DNA sequence: TGTGCCAGCAGTGCAGCCGGGACAGTGGAGACCCAGTACTTC. Its translation is CASSAAGTVETQYF.